The 31 T cell receptor beta chains given below trace back to one sample, sequenced in a study of blood T cell repertoires in COVID-19. Data came from immunoSEQ multiplex PCR; TCRdb stores just in-frame clones and leaves some out. Here the sample spans around 26,000 clones, roughly 85% being singletons. The sequenced sample was peripheral blood. These receptors were taken from a human donor in a cohort sampled during active COVID-19.

V usage is TRBV10-3 and J usage is TRBJ2-1; possible D gene TRBD2, 5 bases. CDR1 is ENHRY, CDR2 SYGVKD, per germline. Trimming shortened V by 4 bases and J by 7 bases, and 11 bases separated the two germline ends. The CDR3 totals 13 residues. The CDR3: CAISGSSRNEQFF. The CDR3 nucleotides are TGTGCCATCAGTGGTTCTAGCAGGAATGAGCAGTTCTTC.

The chain joins TRBV5-6 to TRBJ1-4, with D unclear. Germline CDR1 SGHDT, CDR2 YYEEEE. V shed 2 bases and J shed 10 bases, with 12 bases lying between them. This CDR3 has 13 residues. CDR3 DNA sequence: TGTGCCAGCAGCTTAGTTGGAGTAGCAAAACTGTTTTTT. Its translation: CASSLVGVAKLFF. Full variable domain (rest looked up from reference TRBV5-6 and TRBJ1-4): DAGVTQSPTHLIKTRGQQVTLRCSPKSGHDTVSWYQQALGQGPQFIFQYYEEEERQRGNFPDRFSGHQFPNYSSELNVNALLLGDSALYLCASSLVGVAKLFFGSGTQLSVL.

The chain couples TRBV19 to TRBJ1-5; TRBD1 aligns across 9 bases. The J segment lost 1 base and the V segment lost 4 bases, leaving 2 bases of the junction unmatched. The CDR3 covers 15 residues. Per the germline V gene, CDR1 is LNHDA and CDR2 is SQIVND (reference sequence). The CDR3 DNA follows: TGTGCCAGTAGTAGGGACAGGGCAAGCAATCAGCCCCAGCATTTT. As protein: CASSRDRASNQPQHF. The full variable domain, in which reference TRBV19 and TRBJ1-5 provide the parts outside the CDR3, is DGGITQSPKYLFRKEGQNVTLSCEQNLNHDAMYWYRQDPGQGLRLIYYSQIVNDFQKGDIAEGYSVSREKKESFPLTVTSAQKNPTAFYLCASSRDRASNQPQHFGDGTRLSIL.

The V call is TRBV2, the J call TRBJ1-6, with 8 bases that match TRBD1. This CDR3 region has 13 residues. V shed 8 bases, J shed 11 bases, and the junction held 8 bases outside the gene matches. CDR1 and CDR2 (germline): SNHLY, FYNNEI. CDR3 sequence reads: CASRGQAETPLHF. The CDR3 DNA reads TGTGCCAGCCGGGGACAGGCCGAAACACCCCTCCACTTT.

The CDR3 DNA is TGTGCCAGCACTCTTCGGGGTCTGGGACAGGGAGCTTCTGGGGCCAACGTCCTGACTTTC. Translating it yields CASTLRGLGQGASGANVLTF. V is TRBV27 and J is TRBJ2-6; TRBD1 agrees at 9 bases. V lost 7 bases to trimming and J lost 1 base; unmatched junction nucleotides: 17. The CDR3 has 20 amino acids. Germline lookup yields CDR1 MNHEY and CDR2 SMNVEV (reference sequence).

This chain links TRBV7-9 with TRBJ2-1; 9 nucleotides align to TRBD2. The CDR3 is made up of 17 amino acids. With 1 base clipped from V and 10 bases from J, the junction kept 14 bases outside the gene matches. Germline-derived CDR1 and CDR2 are SEHNR and FQNEAQ (reference sequence). The CDR3 sequence: CASSLVSQREARKEQFF. The CDR3 bases are TGTGCCAGCAGCTTAGTTTCCCAGCGGGAGGCCCGGAAAGAGCAGTTCTTC. Combining the CDR3 with reference TRBV7-9 and TRBJ2-1 gives the whole variable domain DTGVSQNPRHKITKRGQNVTFRCDPISEHNRLYWYRQTLGQGPEFLTYFQNEAQLEKSRLLSDRFSAERPKGSFSTLEIQRTEQGDSAMYLCASSLVSQREARKEQFFGPGTRLTVL.

The rearrangement links TRBV5-6 to TRBJ2-5, with TRBD1 matching 9 bases. The J segment lost 4 bases and the V segment lost 3 bases, leaving 4 bases of the junction unmatched. Germline assignment: CDR1 SGHDT and CDR2 YYEEEE. This CDR3 has 14 amino acids. CDR3 loop: CASSSLQGAETQYF. The CDR3 coding sequence is TGTGCCAGCAGCTCCTTACAGGGGGCAGAGACCCAGTACTTC.

V is TRBV5-4 and J is TRBJ2-1, with 7 bases matching TRBD2. The CDR3 extends over 15 amino acids. V was clipped by 4 bases and J by 6 bases; unmatched bases: 10. The germline gives CDR1 SGHNT, CDR2 YYREEE (reference sequence). The DNA of the CDR3 is TGTGCCAGCAGCCCAGTTATGACTAGCATCAATGAGCAGTTCTTC. Protein: CASSPVMTSINEQFF.

This chain's CDR3 is CASREVDTQYF. In nucleotides, the CDR3 is TGTGCCAGCAGGGAGGTGGATACGCAGTATTTT. The chain couples TRBV27 to TRBJ2-3; TRBD2 is a possible D gene (5 bases). Germline CDR1 is MNHEY and CDR2 is SMNVEV (reference sequence). CDR3 length equals 11 residues. V dropped 6 bases and J dropped 6 bases, with 7 bases sitting between them.

This clone was detected only once. This chain links TRBV30 with TRBJ2-7, with D possibly matching TRBD2 (6 bases). The CDR3 sequence is 11 residues long. V gave up 0 bases and J gave up 7 bases, with 7 bases separating them. Germline-derived CDR1 and CDR2 are GTSNPN and SVGIG (reference sequence). CDR3 in amino acids: CAWSVGGEQYF. CDR3 nucleotide sequence: TGTGCCTGGAGTGTGGGGGGTGAGCAGTACTTC. The variable domain in full, with the rest retrieved from reference TRBV30 and TRBJ2-7, is SQTIHQWPATLVQPVGSPLSLECTVEGTSNPNLYWYRQAAGRGLQLLFYSVGIGQISSEVPQNLSASRPQDRQFILSSKKLLLSDSGFYLCAWSVGGEQYFGPGTRLTVT.

This chain uses TRBV4-3 with TRBJ1-3; 7 bases are shared with TRBD1. The CDR3 runs to 16 residues. CDR1 is LGHNA and CDR2 is YSLEER in the germline V gene. Trimming at V came to 0 bases and at J to 4 bases, leaving 6 bases not matched to a gene. CDR3 nucleotides: TGCGCCAGCAGCCAAGACCCCCTGACAGGGGGAAACACCATATATTTT. This codes for CASSQDPLTGGNTIYF.

This clone showed up just once. The chain is built from TRBV25-1 and TRBJ2-7, with 11 bases identical to TRBD2. CDR1 MGHDK and CDR2 SYGVNS come from the germline V gene. The CDR3 is 15 amino acids. Losses at the gene ends were 8 bases for V and 0 bases for J; bases not matched to a gene: 6. CDR3 coding DNA: TGTGCCAGCCGGGGGACTAGCGGATACTCCTACGAGCAGTACTTC. Its protein is CASRGTSGYSYEQYF.

This chain's CDR3 is CASSANRGDNTEAFF. CDR3 DNA: TGTGCCAGCAGTGCGAACAGGGGCGACAACACTGAAGCTTTCTTT. This rearrangement joins TRBV25-1 to TRBJ1-1; 7 bases are a match to TRBD1. Germline-derived CDR1 and CDR2 are MGHDK and SYGVNS. The CDR3 is 15 residues long. Unmatched junction bases numbered 7, after V lost 4 bases and J lost 2 bases.

The genes are TRBV9 and TRBJ2-1, with TRBD2 matching over 9 bases. J was trimmed by 8 bases and V by 3 bases; bases with no gene match: 12. The CDR3 covers 16 residues. The germline V gene encodes CDR1 SGDLS and CDR2 YYNGEE. The CDR3 is CASSGSGTSLRYEQFF. CDR3 nucleotide sequence: TGTGCCAGCAGCGGTTCCGGGACTAGCCTCAGGTATGAGCAGTTCTTC.

The rearrangement links TRBV6-2 or TRBV6-3 to TRBJ2-4, with D possibly being TRBD2 (6 bases). The CDR3 spans 14 residues. V was shortened by 5 bases and J by 10 bases, with 18 bases between the two germline ends. Germline CDR1 is MNHEY and CDR2 is SVGEGT. CDR3 loop: CASSGTGLQGIQYF. In nucleotides, the CDR3 is TGTGCCAGCAGTGGCACGGGACTGCAAGGAATTCAGTACTTC.

The chain couples TRBV4-1 to TRBJ1-3, with D hard to call. This CDR3 comprises 14 residues. Trimming shortened V by 0 bases and J by 6 bases, and 9 bases separated the two germline ends. Looked up from germline, CDR1 is MGHRA and CDR2 is YSYEKL. This chain's CDR3 is CASSQDNALNTIYF. The CDR3 region has the DNA TGCGCCAGCAGCCAAGACAACGCGCTAAACACCATATATTTT.

This clone was picked up one time. The rearrangement uses TRBV6-6 and TRBJ2-3; the match to TRBD2 covers 7 bases. The CDR3 consists of 14 residues. Trimming removed 5 bases from V and 4 bases from J; junction bases left unmatched: 6. The germline V gene encodes CDR1 MNHNY and CDR2 SVGAGI (reference sequence). The DNA of the CDR3 is TGTGCCAGCAGTCGATTGGCGGGGGCAGATACGCAGTATTTT. Translation gives CASSRLAGADTQYF.

The genes are TRBV19 and TRBJ1-6; TRBD1 agrees at 8 bases. The CDR3 is made up of 15 amino acids. Germline V gene data show CDR1 as LNHDA and CDR2 as SQIVND (reference sequence). V dropped 5 bases and J dropped 9; count of bases not matched to a gene: 9. In DNA form, the CDR3 reads TGTGCCAGTAGTTCCGGACAGGGCTTAGGTTCACCCCTCCACTTT. It yields the protein CASSSGQGLGSPLHF.

The chain is built from TRBV28 and TRBJ1-5; 8 nucleotides line up with TRBD1. This CDR3 is 13 amino acids long. V was clipped by 10 bases and J by 2 bases; unmatched bases: 4. CDR1 and CDR2 from the germline V gene are MDHEN and SYDVKM. The CDR3 nucleotides read TGTGCCACCCACAGGGGGGGCAATCAGCCCCAGCATTTT. It is translated as CATHRGGNQPQHF.

This chain links TRBV29-1 with TRBJ2-7; a weak D match, TRBD1 (6 bases). The germline V gene encodes CDR1 SQVTM and CDR2 ANQGSEA. The length of the CDR3 is 13 residues. The V end was cut by 6 bases, the J end by 5 bases, with 17 bases between. This chain's CDR3 is CSVRNRVVDEQYF. DNA of the CDR3: TGCAGCGTCCGAAACAGGGTGGTCGACGAGCAGTACTTC.

V and J are TRBV12-5 and TRBJ2-2, with 9 nucleotides matching TRBD1. Germline V gene data show CDR1 as LGHNT and CDR2 as FRNRAP. The J segment lost 6 bases and the V segment lost 7 bases, leaving 6 bases of the junction unmatched. CDR3 length: 14 amino acids. CDR3 in DNA: TGTGCTAGTGCTAAACAGGGGGCGTCCGGGGAGCTGTTTTTT. Protein product: CASAKQGASGELFF.

V usage is TRBV13 and J usage is TRBJ2-1, with a possible D match to TRBD2 (5 bases). Trimming took 2 bases from V and 0 from J, leaving 14 bases between them. There are 17 residues in the CDR3. CDR1 is PRHDT, CDR2 FYEKMQ, per germline (reference sequence). The CDR3 bases are TGTGCCAGCAGCTTAAATCTGGGAGATTTCTCCTACAATGAGCAGTTCTTC. Residues: CASSLNLGDFSYNEQFF.

The chain carries TRBV6-9 and TRBJ2-1; 11 bases match TRBD2. The V gene's germline CDR1 is MNHGY and CDR2 SVAAGI. J gave up 5 bases and V 2 bases, and 14 bases lay outside the gene matches. This CDR3 contains 19 residues. DNA for the CDR3: TGTGCCAGCAGTTATGAGAAACGACTAGCGGGAACGTGTCACAATGAGCAGTTCTTC. Protein product: CASSYEKRLAGTCHNEQFF.

This chain uses TRBV6-2 or TRBV6-3 with TRBJ2-7; D gene unclear. Germline V gives CDR1 MNHEY, CDR2 SVGEGT. The CDR3 contains 12 residues. The V gene lost 6 bases and the J gene lost 4 bases, with 10 bases spanning the gap. Here the CDR3 DNA reads TGTGCCAGCAGCCCCCTCCGGTACGAGCAGTACTTC. Encoded protein: CASSPLRYEQYF.

The chain is built from TRBV28 and TRBJ2-2, with a tentative D call TRBD1 (7 bases). V was shortened by 7 bases and J by 4 bases, with 16 bases between the two germline ends. The CDR3 loop spans 15 amino acids. The germline V gene has CDR1 MDHEN and CDR2 SYDVKM. The CDR3 reads CASKGVRGVTGELFF. In nucleotides, the CDR3 is TGTGCCAGCAAGGGAGTCAGGGGGGTCACCGGGGAGCTGTTTTTT.

The chain joins TRBV27 to TRBJ2-7, with TRBD1 matching over 7 bases. This CDR3 comprises 14 residues. V was clipped by 3 bases and J by 4 bases; unmatched bases: 6. Per germline, CDR1 MNHEY and CDR2 SMNVEV (reference sequence). The CDR3 sequence is CASSFLGGEYEQYF. CDR3 nucleotides: TGTGCCAGCAGTTTTTTAGGGGGCGAATACGAGCAGTACTTC.

This chain joins TRBV11-2 and TRBJ1-2; the match to TRBD1 covers 7 bases. Unmatched junction bases numbered 2, after V lost 4 bases and J lost 3 bases. This CDR3 comprises 13 residues. CDR1 and CDR2 from the germline V gene are SGHAT and FQNNGV. The CDR3 sequence: CASSYGQDYGYTF. The CDR3 DNA is TGTGCCAGCAGCTACGGACAGGACTATGGCTACACCTTC.

CDR3 region: CSVIQGYPGNTIYF. In DNA, the CDR3 is TGCAGCGTGATACAGGGTTACCCTGGAAACACCATATATTTT. V gene TRBV29-1 combines with J gene TRBJ1-3, with a tentative D call TRBD1 (6 bases). CDR3 size: 14 residues. CDR1 is SQVTM, CDR2 ANQGSEA, per germline. Trimming pared 6 bases from V and 2 bases from J, leaving 14 bases between.

This chain uses TRBV7-2 with TRBJ2-2; 10 positions match TRBD1. The CDR3 is 13 amino acids. V lost 5 bases, J lost 8 bases, and 2 bases stayed unmatched. CDR1 and CDR2 from the germline V gene are SGHTA and FQGNSA. CDR3 sequence reads: CASSRDRGGELFF. In DNA, the CDR3 is TGTGCCAGCAGCCGGGACAGGGGTGGGGAGCTGTTTTTT.

This sequence joins TRBV7-2 and TRBJ2-5; a weak D match, TRBD1 (5 bases). The germline V and J ends were trimmed by 1 base and 5 bases, with 8 bases remaining between them. Germline V gene data show CDR1 as SGHTA and CDR2 as FQGNSA. CDR3 length equals 13 residues. CDR3 protein: CASSLGQIETQYF. The CDR3 nucleotides read TGTGCCAGCAGCTTAGGACAGATCGAGACCCAGTACTTC.

This chain links TRBV7-9 with TRBJ2-1; TRBD1 matches at 10 bases. V lost 0 bases to trimming and J lost 6 bases; unmatched junction nucleotides: 5. The CDR3 extends over 16 amino acids. Germline values: CDR1 SEHNR, CDR2 FQNEAQ (reference sequence). The CDR3 loop reads CASSLADRGRSNEQFF. In DNA form, the CDR3 reads TGTGCCAGCAGCTTAGCTGACAGGGGGCGCAGCAATGAGCAGTTCTTC.